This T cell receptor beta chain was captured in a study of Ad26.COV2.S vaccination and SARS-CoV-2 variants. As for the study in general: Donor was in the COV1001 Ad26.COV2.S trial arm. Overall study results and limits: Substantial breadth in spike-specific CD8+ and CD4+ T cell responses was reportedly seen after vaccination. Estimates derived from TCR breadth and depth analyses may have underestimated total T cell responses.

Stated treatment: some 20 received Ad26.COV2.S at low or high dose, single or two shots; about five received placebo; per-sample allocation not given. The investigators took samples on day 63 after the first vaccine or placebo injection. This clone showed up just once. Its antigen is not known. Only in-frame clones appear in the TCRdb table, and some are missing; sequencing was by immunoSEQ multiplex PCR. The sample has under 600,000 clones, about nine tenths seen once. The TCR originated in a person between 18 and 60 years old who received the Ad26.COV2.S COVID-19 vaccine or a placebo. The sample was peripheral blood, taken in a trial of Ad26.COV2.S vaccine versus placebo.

CDR3 residues: CASILTRSTGELFF. DNA of the CDR3: TGTGCCAGCATCTTGACTAGGTCCACCGGGGAGCTGTTTTTT. The V and J genes are TRBV2 and TRBJ2-2; tentative D call: TRBD2 (6 bases). The CDR3 is 14 amino acids. V was cut by 7 bases and J by 4 bases, with 13 bases left in between. Germline V gene lookup returns CDR1 SNHLY and CDR2 FYNNEI.